Reported below is one T cell receptor (beta chain). These data come from a study of regulatory T cells in long-lasting Graves disease. Arm-PCR of CDR3 regions and iRepertoire HTBI primers were used to build TCR beta libraries. The authors' processing: Looking across samples, the authors found under 70 TRBV and fewer than 15 TRBJ segments. TCRdb analysed the multiplex PCR reads with MiXCR anew, one entry per CDR3 protein. Clone size and V and J calls follow TCRdb, not the original study. The sample has 700,000 or so distinct CDR3 sequences, about 30% seen once. As for time point: persistent/refractory GD, antithyroid drugs over 5 years with positive TRAb. Researchers made the TCR library from RNA that was extracted from PBMCs. V lost 0 bases to trimming and J lost 3 bases, with 12 bases between them. Looked up from germline, CDR1 is SGDLS and CDR2 is YYNGEE. The CDR3 loop spans 15 amino acids.

The chain combines TRBV9 with TRBJ1-1; maybe TRBD1 (5 bases). This receptor was obtained from a female donor with Graves disease. The material sequenced was peripheral blood mononuclear cells (PBMCs), taken when the disease was refractory, from a patient treated with antithyroid drugs. The CDR3 DNA follows: TGTGCCAGCAGCGTAGTTGGGGGGATGGACACTGAAGCTTTCTTT. Protein: CASSVVGGMDTEAFF. Supplemented by reference TRBV9 and TRBJ1-1, the full variable domain reads DSGVTQTPKHLITATGQRVTLRCSPRSGDLSVYWYQQSLDQGLQFLIQYYNGEERAKGNILERFSAQQFPDLHSELNLSSLELGDSALYFCASSVVGGMDTEAFFGQGTRLTVV.